This T cell receptor beta chain emerged from a study of blood T cell repertoires in COVID-19. Study as a whole: Researchers got acute and convalescent COVID-19 samples from the United States, Italy and Spain. The cDNA or gDNA used as material had been derived from T cells, B-cell-depleted T cells, or PBMCs.

As handled by the study authors: Estimates of nucleated cell counts were drawn from the amplification of reference gene primers. Measured with immunoSEQ multiplex PCR; TCRdb has only the in-frame clones, and not every one. V and J calls and clone size are as listed in that table; D and trimming were resolved from the DNA. The sample yields fewer than 300,000 clones, 84% seen once. The V end was cut by 5 bases, the J end by 5 bases, with 17 bases between. The CDR3 has 15 amino acids. Germline V gene sequence: CDR1 LNHDA, CDR2 SQIVND (reference sequence). This TCR derives from a human donor in a cohort sampled during active COVID-19. The chain combines TRBV19 with TRBJ2-3; maybe TRBD2 (6 bases). Sequences were obtained from peripheral blood. This chain's CDR3 is CASSLVAGLVDTQYF. CDR3 DNA sequence: TGTGCCAGTAGTCTCGTTGCGGGGTTAGTAGATACGCAGTATTTT.